This TCR beta chain was sequenced during a study of blood T cell repertoires in COVID-19. Germline V gene data show CDR1 as SGHTA and CDR2 as FQGTGA. The CDR3 loop spans 16 amino acids. Between the trimmed V and J ends, which lost 5 bases and 0 bases, there was a span of 14 bases. Sequenced by immunoSEQ multiplex PCR; TCRdb stores in-frame clones only, minus some. The sample consists of around 200,000 clones, about three quarters of them appearing once. The sequencing sample was made of peripheral blood. The receptor's source is a woman aged 70-85 years with acute or convalescent COVID-19. The chain recombines TRBV7-3 with TRBJ2-1; D gene unclear. The CDR3 loop is CASSPRHSTSYNEQFF. For the CDR3, the DNA is TGTGCCAGCAGCCCGCGGCATTCCACCTCCTACAATGAGCAGTTCTTC.